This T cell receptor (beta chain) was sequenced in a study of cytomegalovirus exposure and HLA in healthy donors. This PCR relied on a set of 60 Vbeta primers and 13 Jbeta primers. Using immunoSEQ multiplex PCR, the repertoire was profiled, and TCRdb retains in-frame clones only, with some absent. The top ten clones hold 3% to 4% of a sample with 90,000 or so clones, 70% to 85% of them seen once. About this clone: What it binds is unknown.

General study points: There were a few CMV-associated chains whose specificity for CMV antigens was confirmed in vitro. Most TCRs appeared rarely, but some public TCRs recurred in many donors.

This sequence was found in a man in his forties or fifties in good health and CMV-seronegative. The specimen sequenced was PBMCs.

The CDR3 DNA sequence: TGTGCCAGTAGTCAACAGGTTTTTACTGAAGCTTTCTTT. Its translation: CASSQQVFTEAFF. The chain joins TRBV19 to TRBJ1-1, with TRBD1 as a possible D gene (5 bases). Per the germline V gene, CDR1 is LNHDA and CDR2 is SQIVND (reference sequence). The CDR3 loop spans 13 amino acids. Deletions cut 5 bases from V and 5 bases from J, with 12 bases between.